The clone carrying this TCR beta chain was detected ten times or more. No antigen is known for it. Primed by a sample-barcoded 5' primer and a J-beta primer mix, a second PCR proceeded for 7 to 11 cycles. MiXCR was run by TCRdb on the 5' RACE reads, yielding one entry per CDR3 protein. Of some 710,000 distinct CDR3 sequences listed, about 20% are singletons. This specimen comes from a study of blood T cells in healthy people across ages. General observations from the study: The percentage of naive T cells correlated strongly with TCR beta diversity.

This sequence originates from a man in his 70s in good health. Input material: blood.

The CDR3 DNA is TGTGCCAGCAGCTTAGACTCGGGGGATACTGGCTACACCTTC. Residues: CASSLDSGDTGYTF. This chain links TRBV7-2 with TRBJ1-2; D is possibly TRBD1 (5 bases). CDR1 and CDR2 from the germline V gene are SGHTA and FQGNSA. V shed 1 base and J shed 7 bases, with 13 bases lying between them. The CDR3 has 14 residues.